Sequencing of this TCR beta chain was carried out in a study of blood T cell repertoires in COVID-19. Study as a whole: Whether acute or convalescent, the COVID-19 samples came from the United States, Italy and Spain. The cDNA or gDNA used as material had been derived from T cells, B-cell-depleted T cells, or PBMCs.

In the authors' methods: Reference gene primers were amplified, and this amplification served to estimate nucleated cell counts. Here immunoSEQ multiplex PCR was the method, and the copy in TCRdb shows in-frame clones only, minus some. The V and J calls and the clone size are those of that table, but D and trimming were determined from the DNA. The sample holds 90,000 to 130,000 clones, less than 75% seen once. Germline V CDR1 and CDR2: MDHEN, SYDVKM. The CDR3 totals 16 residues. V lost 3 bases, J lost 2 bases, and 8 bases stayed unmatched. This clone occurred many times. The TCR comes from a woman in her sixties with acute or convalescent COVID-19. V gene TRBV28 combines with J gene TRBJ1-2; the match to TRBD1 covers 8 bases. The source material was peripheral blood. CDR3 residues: CASSFSGAGGNYGYTF. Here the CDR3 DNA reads TGTGCCAGCAGTTTCTCCGGGGCAGGGGGCAACTATGGCTACACCTTC.